This T cell receptor beta chain was retrieved from a study of T cells in Graves' hyperthyroidism and ophthalmopathy. Overall study results and limits: Expanded thyroid clonotypes (above 0.001) were mostly also found in blood.

What was amplified from RNA transcripts were TCR beta CDR3 regions. TCR CDR3 regions were first amplified by RT-PCR with HTBI primers. TCRdb reanalysed the multiplex PCR reads using MiXCR and keeps one entry per CDR3 protein. The table shows about 350,000 distinct CDR3 sequences, with roughly an eighth occurring only once. V dropped 5 bases and J dropped 4 bases, with 18 bases sitting between them. Germline V CDR1 and CDR2: SGHDN, FVKESK. This CDR3 is 16 amino acids long. For this clonotype: What it binds is unknown.

The chain is built from TRBV14 and TRBJ2-4; TRBD1 or TRBD2 may be the D gene (5 bases each). Sequencing was performed on blood. This TCR was sampled from a woman between 35 and 50 years old with Graves' ophthalmopathy. The CDR3 loop is CASSTRQGPSKNIQYF. The CDR3 DNA reads as TGTGCCAGCAGCACCCGGCAGGGACCCTCAAAAAACATTCAGTACTTC.